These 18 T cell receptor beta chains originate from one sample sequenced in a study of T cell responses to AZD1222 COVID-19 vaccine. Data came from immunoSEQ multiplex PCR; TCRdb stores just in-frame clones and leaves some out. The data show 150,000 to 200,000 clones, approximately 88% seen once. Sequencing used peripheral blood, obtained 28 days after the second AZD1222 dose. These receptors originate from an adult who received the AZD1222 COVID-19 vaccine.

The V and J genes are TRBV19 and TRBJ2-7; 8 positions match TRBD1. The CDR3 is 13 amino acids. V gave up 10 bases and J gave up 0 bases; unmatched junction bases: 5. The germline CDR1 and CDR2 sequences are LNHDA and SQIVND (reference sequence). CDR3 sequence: CATGTGTSYEQYF. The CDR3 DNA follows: TGTGCCACCGGGACAGGTACCTCCTACGAGCAGTACTTC.

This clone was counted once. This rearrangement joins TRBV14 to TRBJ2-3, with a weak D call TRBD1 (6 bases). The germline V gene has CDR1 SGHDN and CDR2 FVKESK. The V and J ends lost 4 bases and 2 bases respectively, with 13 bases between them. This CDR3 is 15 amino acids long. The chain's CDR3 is CASSRGGAYTDTQYF. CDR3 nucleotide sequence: TGTGCCAGCAGCCGTGGGGGCGCCTACACAGATACGCAGTATTTT.

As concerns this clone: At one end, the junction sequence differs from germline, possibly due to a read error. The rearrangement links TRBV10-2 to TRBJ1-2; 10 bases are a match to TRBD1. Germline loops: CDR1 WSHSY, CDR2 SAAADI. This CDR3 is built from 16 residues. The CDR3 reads CVSRPPSTGGRDGYTF. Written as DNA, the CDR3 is TGCGTCAGCAGACCCCCTTCGACAGGGGGCCGGGATGGCTACACCTTC.

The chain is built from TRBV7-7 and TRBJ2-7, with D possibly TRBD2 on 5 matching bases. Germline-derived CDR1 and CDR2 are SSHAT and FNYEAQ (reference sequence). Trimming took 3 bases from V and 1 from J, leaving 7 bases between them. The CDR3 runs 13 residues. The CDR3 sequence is CASSLAGSYEQYF. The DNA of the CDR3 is TGTGCCAGCAGCTTGGCGGGTTCCTACGAGCAGTACTTC.

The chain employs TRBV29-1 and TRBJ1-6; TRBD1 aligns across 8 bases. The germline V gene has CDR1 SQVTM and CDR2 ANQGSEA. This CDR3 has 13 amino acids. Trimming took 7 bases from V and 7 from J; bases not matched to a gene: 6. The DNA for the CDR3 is TGCAGCGCCCACACAGGGGGAAATTCACCCCTCCACTTT. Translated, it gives CSAHTGGNSPLHF.

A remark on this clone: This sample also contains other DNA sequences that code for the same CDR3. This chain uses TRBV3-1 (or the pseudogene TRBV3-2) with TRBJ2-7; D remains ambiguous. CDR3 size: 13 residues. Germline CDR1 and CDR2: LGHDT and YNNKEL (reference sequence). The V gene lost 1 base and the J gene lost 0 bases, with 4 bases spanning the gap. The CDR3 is CASSQAGSYEQYF. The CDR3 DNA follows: TGTGCCAGCAGCCAAGCCGGCTCCTACGAGCAGTACTTC.

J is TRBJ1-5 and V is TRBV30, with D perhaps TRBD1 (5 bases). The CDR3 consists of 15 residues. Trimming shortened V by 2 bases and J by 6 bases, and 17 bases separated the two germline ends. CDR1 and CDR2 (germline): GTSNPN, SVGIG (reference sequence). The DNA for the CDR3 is TGTGCCTGGAGTATCTCCGGGGGGTGGGGTCAGCCCCAGCATTTT. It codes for CAWSISGGWGQPQHF.

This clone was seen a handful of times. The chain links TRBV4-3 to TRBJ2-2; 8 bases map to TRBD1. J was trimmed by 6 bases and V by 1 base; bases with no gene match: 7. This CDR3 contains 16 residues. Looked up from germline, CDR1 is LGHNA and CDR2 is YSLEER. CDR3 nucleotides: TGCGCCAGCAGCCAAGGTGTGGACAGGGTTGCCGGGGAGCTGTTTTTT. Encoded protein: CASSQGVDRVAGELFF.

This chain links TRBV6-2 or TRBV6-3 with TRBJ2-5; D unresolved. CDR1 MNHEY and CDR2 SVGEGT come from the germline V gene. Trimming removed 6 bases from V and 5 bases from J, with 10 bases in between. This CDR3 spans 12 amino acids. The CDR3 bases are TGTGCCAGCAGCACCCCCCCTGAGACCCAGTACTTC. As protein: CASSTPPETQYF.

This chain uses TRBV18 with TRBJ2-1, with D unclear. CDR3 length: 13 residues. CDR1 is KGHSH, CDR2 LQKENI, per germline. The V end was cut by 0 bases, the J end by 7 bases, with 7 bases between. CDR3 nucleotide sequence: TGTGCCAGCTCACCACCCGGATGGAATGAGCAGTTCTTC. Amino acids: CASSPPGWNEQFF.

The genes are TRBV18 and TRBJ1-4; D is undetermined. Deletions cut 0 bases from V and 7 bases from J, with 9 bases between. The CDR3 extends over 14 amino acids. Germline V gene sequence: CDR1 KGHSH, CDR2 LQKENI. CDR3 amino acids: CASSPPLGGEKLFF. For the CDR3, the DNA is TGTGCCAGCTCACCACCTCTGGGAGGTGAAAAACTGTTTTTT.

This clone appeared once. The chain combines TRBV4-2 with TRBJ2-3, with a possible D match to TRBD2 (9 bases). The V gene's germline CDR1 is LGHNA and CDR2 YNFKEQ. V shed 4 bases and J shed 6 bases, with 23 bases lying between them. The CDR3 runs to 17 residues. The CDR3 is CASSPGGSGGRADTQYF. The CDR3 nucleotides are TGTGCCAGCAGCCCAGGGGGCAGCGGGGGGAGGGCTGATACGCAGTATTTT.

This CDR3 is CASSVGHSTEAFF. DNA for the CDR3: TGTGCCAGCAGTGTGGGGCATAGCACTGAAGCTTTCTTT. This chain links TRBV25-1 with TRBJ1-1; maybe TRBD1 (5 bases). Trimming shortened V by 4 bases and J by 4 bases, and 10 bases separated the two germline ends. The germline gives CDR1 MGHDK, CDR2 SYGVNS. CDR3 length: 13 amino acids.

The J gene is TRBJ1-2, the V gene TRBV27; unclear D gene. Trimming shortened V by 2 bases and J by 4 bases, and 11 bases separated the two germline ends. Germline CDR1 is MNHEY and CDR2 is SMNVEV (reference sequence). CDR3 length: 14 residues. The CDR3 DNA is TGTGCCAGCAGTTTAACCCCCAGTCCCTATGGCTACACCTTC. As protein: CASSLTPSPYGYTF.

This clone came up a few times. CDR3 in amino acids: CASSLVLGQGGDEQFF. The CDR3 DNA follows: TGCGCCAGCAGCTTGGTTTTGGGACAGGGTGGCGATGAGCAGTTCTTC. The V call is TRBV5-1, the J call TRBJ2-1, with 9 bases fitting TRBD1. Germline V lookup: CDR1 SGHRS, CDR2 YFSETQ. Trimming removed 0 bases from V and 8 bases from J; junction bases left unmatched: 9. The CDR3 has 16 amino acids. The full variable domain, in which reference TRBV5-1 and TRBJ2-1 provide the parts outside the CDR3, is KAGVTQTPRYLIKTRGQQVTLSCSPISGHRSVSWYQQTPGQGLQFLFEYFSETQRNKGNFPGRFSGRQFSNSRSEMNVSTLELGDSALYLCASSLVLGQGGDEQFFGPGTRLTVL.

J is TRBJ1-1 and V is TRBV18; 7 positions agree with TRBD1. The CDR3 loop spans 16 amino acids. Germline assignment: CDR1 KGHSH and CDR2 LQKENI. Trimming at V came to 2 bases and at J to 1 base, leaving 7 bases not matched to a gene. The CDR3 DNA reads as TGTGCCAGCTCACCAACGGGACAGATATCGAACACTGAAGCTTTCTTT. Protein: CASSPTGQISNTEAFF. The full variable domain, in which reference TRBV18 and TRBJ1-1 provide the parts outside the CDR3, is NAGVMQNPRHLVRRRGQEARLRCSPMKGHSHVYWYRQLPEEGLKFMVYLQKENIIDESGMPKERFSAEFPKEGPSILRIQQVVRGDSAAYFCASSPTGQISNTEAFFGQGTRLTVV.

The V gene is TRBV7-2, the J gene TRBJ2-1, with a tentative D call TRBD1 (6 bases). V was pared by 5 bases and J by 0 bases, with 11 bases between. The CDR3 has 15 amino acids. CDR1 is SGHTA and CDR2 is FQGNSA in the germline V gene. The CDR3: CASSLDRGSYNEQFF. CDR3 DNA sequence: TGTGCCAGCAGCCTGGACAGAGGCTCCTACAATGAGCAGTTCTTC. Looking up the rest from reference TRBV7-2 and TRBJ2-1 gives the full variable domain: GAGVSQSPSNKVTEKGKDVELRCDPISGHTALYWYRQSLGQGLEFLIYFQGNSAPDKSGLPSDRFSAERTGGSVSTLTIQRTQQEDSAVYLCASSLDRGSYNEQFFGPGTRLTVL.

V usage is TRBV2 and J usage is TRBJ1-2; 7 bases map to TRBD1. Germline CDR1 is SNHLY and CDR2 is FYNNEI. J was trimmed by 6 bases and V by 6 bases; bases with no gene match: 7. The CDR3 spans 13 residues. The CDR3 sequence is CASRATGINGYTF. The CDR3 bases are TGTGCCAGCAGGGCGACAGGGATTAATGGCTACACCTTC.